This T cell receptor beta chain was identified during a study of shared clonotypes between healthy human individuals. Study as a whole: Two female and a few male donors aged 18 to 49 were enrolled.

The authors ran the assay at deep level. Splitting of each subset's genomic DNA was done evenly across several immunoSEQ plates. Only in-frame clones appear in the TCRdb table, and some are missing; sequencing was by immunoSEQ multiplex PCR. The table lists about 1.1 million clones, around three quarters of them singletons. None of the donors, who were healthy HIV-negative adults, had recently had acute infections or vaccinations. The CDR3 runs to 14 residues. The V and J ends lost 7 bases and 0 bases respectively, with 12 bases between them. CDR1 SGHTA and CDR2 FQGNSA come from the germline V gene. The clonotype originates from a man between 18 and 29 years old in good health. Some clones in this sample may be carry-over from other donors' samples. V gene TRBV7-2 combines with J gene TRBJ2-5; possibly TRBD2 for D (6 bases). The sequencing input was memory CD4+ T cells from PBMCs. Subset indicated: CD45RA-negative fraction. The CDR3 here is CASKGRGNQETQYF. In DNA form, the CDR3 reads TGTGCCAGCAAGGGCCGGGGGAACCAAGAGACCCAGTACTTC.